Included here is one T cell receptor beta chain sequence, with context. The study profiled TCR beta VDJ and CDR3 using genomic DNA as template. TCRdb independently ran MiXCR on the reads; one entry per CDR3 protein. The sample carries roughly 150,000 distinct CDR3 sequences, roughly 45% recorded once. Trimming removed 5 bases from V and 1 base from J; junction bases left unmatched: 7. Germline CDR1 and CDR2: MNHEY and SMNVEV (reference sequence). The length of the CDR3 is 16 residues. These data originate in a study of CD8+CD57+ T cells in acquired aplastic anemia. The overall study: When averaged, DNA from sorted CD4+ and CD8+ cells came to 2.5 to 3.5 ug.

Material for sequencing was sorted CD4+, CD8+, or CD8+CD57+ T cells (not recorded which) from PBMCs. The chain recombines TRBV27 with TRBJ2-2; TRBD1 agrees at 7 bases. The sequence came from a human donor in good health. The CDR3 nucleotides are TGTGCCAGCAGTCAACGACAGGGCCTGAACACCGGGGAGCTGTTTTTT. Its protein product is CASSQRQGLNTGELFF.